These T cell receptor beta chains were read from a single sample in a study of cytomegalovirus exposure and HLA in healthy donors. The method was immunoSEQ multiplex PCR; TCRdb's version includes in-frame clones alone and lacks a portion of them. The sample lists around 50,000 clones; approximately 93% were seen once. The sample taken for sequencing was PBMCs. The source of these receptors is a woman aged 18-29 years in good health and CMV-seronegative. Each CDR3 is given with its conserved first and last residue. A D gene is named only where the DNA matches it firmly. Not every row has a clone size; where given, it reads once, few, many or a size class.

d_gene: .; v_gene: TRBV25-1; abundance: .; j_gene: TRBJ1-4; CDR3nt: TGTGCCAGCAGTGCACAAAGCGAGGTTGAAAAACTGTTTTTT; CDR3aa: CASSAQSEVEKLFF
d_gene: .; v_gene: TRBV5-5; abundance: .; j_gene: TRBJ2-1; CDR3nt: TGTGCCAGCAGCTTGCTCTTGAGCTCCTACAATGAGCAGTTCTTC; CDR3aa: CASSLLLSSYNEQFF
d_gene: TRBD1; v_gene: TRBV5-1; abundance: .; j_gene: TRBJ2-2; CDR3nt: TGCGCCAGCAGCTTGGATGGGACAGCGAACACCGGGGAGCTGTTTTTT; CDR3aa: CASSLDGTANTGELFF
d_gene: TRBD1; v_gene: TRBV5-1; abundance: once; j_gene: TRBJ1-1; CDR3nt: TGCGCCAGCAGCTGGACAGGGTTGGGGACTGAAGCTTTCTTT; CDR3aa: CASSWTGLGTEAFF
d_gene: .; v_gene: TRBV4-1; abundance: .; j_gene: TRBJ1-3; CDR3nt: TGCGCCAGCAGCCAAGATCTCGGAAACACCATATATTTT; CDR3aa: CASSQDLGNTIYF
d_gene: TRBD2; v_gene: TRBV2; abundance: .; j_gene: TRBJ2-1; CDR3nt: TGTGCCAGCAGTGAGGGAACTAGCGGGAGGCCCATTCACAATGAGCAGTTCTTC; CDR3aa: CASSEGTSGRPIHNEQFF
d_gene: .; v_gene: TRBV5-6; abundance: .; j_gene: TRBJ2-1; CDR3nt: TGTGCCAGCAGCCCGCCACCCTATGGCTCCTACAATGAGCAGTTCTTC; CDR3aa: CASSPPPYGSYNEQFF
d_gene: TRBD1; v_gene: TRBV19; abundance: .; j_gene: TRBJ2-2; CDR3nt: TGTGCCAGTAGTAGGGGGGACAGGGAGGCCGGGGAGCTGTTTTTT; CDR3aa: CASSRGDREAGELFF
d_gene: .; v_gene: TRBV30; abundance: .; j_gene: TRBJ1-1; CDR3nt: TGTGCCTGGAGGGGCGTGAACACTGAAGCTTTCTTT; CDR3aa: CAWRGVNTEAFF
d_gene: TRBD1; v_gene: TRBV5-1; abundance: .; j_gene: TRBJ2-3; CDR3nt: TGCGCCAGCAGCGACAGGGGGACAGATACGCAGTATTTT; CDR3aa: CASSDRGTDTQYF
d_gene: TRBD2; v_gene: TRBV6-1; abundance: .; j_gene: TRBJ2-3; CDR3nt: TGTGCCAGCAGTGAAGTATATCTTCAGACTAGCGGGGCGATCACAGATACGCAGTATTTT; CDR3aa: CASSEVYLQTSGAITDTQYF
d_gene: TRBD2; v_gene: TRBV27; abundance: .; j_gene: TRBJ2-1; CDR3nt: TGTGCCAGCAGTCAAGCGGGGGGGCCTCCCAATGAGCAGTTCTTC; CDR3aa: CASSQAGGPPNEQFF
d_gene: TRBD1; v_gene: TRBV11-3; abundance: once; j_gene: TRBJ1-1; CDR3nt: TGTGCCAGCAGCTCATACCCCGATTCGGGACAGGGCTCCACTGAAGCTTTCTTT; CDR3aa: CASSSYPDSGQGSTEAFF
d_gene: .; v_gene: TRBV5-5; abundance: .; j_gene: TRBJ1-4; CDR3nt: TGTGCCAGCACCTGGGGGCGTGCAACTAATGAAAAACTGTTTTTT; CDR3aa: CASTWGRATNEKLFF
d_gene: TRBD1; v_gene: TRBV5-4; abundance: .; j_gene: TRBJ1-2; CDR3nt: TGTGCCAGCAGCTACTCCGGGACAGGCCTTGAGGGCTATGGCTACACCTTC; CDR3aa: CASSYSGTGLEGYGYTF
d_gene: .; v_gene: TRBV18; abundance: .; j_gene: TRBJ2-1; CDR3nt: TGTGCCAGCTCCCCTACCGGCGGAGGGGCCTACAATGAGCAGTTCTTC; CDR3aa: CASSPTGGGAYNEQFF
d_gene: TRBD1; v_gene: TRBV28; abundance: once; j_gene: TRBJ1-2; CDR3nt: TGTGCCAGTTCCAACTACAGGGGCGGGGGCTACACCTTC; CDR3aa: CASSNYRGGGYTF
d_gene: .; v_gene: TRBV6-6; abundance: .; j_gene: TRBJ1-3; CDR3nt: TGTGCCAGCAGTGTCCCGGAGGCTGTACGTAGTTTT; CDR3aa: CASSVPEAVRSF
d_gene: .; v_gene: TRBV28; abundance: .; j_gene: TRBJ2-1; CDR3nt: TGTGCCAGCAGGAGAGATCCTAGCTCCTACAATGAGCAGTTCTTC; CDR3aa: CASRRDPSSYNEQFF
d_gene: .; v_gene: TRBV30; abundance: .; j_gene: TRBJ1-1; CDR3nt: TGTGCCTGGAGGGCGGTGGGTTCTACAAATCAGGGCACTGAAGCTTTCTTT; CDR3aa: CAWRAVGSTNQGTEAFF
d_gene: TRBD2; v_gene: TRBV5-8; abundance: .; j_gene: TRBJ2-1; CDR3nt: TGTGCCAGCAGCCTAGGACTAGCATCCCACAATGAGCAGTTCTTC; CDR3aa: CASSLGLASHNEQFF
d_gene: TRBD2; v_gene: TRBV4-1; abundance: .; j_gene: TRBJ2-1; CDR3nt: TGCGCCAGCAGCCAAAGACTAGCGGGAGAGGGTGAGCAGTTCTTC; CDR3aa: CASSQRLAGEGEQFF
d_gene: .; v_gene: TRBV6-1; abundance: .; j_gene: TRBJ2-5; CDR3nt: TGTGCCAGCAGTGAATGGGAGTTACTCGAGACCCAGTACTTC; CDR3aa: CASSEWELLETQYF